This TCR beta chain was identified in a study of cytomegalovirus exposure and HLA in healthy donors. Study outcomes and limitations: When analyzed later, a missense DCLRE1C variant was found to be linked to TCR beta V- and J-gene trimming. HLA alleles showed associations with approximately 15,000 TCR beta sequences in a later analysis, at a 0.05 false discovery rate.

Both 60 Vbeta primers and 13 Jbeta primers went into the PCR. Assay used: immunoSEQ multiplex PCR; TCRdb lists only in-frame clones, some missing. The top ten clones hold over 1.2% of a sample with approximately 160,000 clones, around 68% of them seen once. From germline, CDR1 is LNHDA and CDR2 SQIVND (reference sequence). Trimming stripped 0 bases from V and 5 bases from J, with 4 bases between. This CDR3 contains 12 residues. About this clone itself: Its antigen is currently unknown.

The receptor was isolated from a middle-aged man in good health and CMV-seronegative. Sequencing was performed on PBMCs. The V call is TRBV19, the J call TRBJ1-2; D not resolved. This CDR3 reads CASSIERYGYTF. In DNA form, the CDR3 reads TGTGCCAGTAGTATAGAGAGGTATGGCTACACCTTC.